The 14 T cell receptor beta chains below all came from one sample that was sequenced in a study of blood T cell repertoires in COVID-19. Libraries were prepared by immunoSEQ multiplex PCR; TCRdb keeps only in-frame clonotypes and omits some of them. The table shows about 110,000 clones, with about 72% occurring only once. The sequenced material came from peripheral blood. Receptors originate from an older woman with acute or convalescent COVID-19.

V is TRBV3-1 (or the pseudogene TRBV3-2) and J is TRBJ2-7; perhaps TRBD2 as D (6 bases). The CDR3 loop spans 12 amino acids. V was shortened by 4 bases and J by 9 bases, with 13 bases between the two germline ends. Germline V CDR1 and CDR2: LGHDT, YNNKEL (reference sequence). The CDR3, as DNA: TGTGCCAGCAGCCTCCACGACGGGGGGCAGTACTTC. Amino acid sequence: CASSLHDGGQYF.

This clone was counted a few times. The chain combines TRBV24-1 with TRBJ1-4; TRBD1 aligns across 7 bases. This CDR3 contains 16 residues. Trimming took 4 bases from V and 5 from J; bases not matched to a gene: 9. Germline V gene data show CDR1 as KGHDR and CDR2 as SFDVKD. In DNA form, the CDR3 reads TGTGCCACCAGTGACCCAGACAGGGAATCAAATGAAAAACTGTTTTTT. Protein sequence: CATSDPDRESNEKLFF.

This rearrangement joins TRBV18 to TRBJ1-4, with 9 bases fitting TRBD1. CDR1 and CDR2 (germline): KGHSH, LQKENI. After removal of 3 bases from V and 7 bases from J, the junction contained 9 bases not matched to a gene. CDR3 length: 16 residues. The CDR3 DNA reads TGTGCCAGCTCACCTAGCAGTGGGACAGGGACTGAAAAACTGTTTTTT. Translating gives CASSPSSGTGTEKLFF.

The chain joins TRBV30 to TRBJ1-2; 7 positions agree with TRBD1. The V gene's germline CDR1 is GTSNPN and CDR2 SVGIG (reference sequence). This CDR3 contains 13 residues. After removal of 0 bases from V and 8 bases from J, the junction contained 6 bases not matched to a gene. CDR3: CAWSVDRAGGYTF. The CDR3, as DNA: TGTGCCTGGAGTGTAGACAGGGCGGGGGGCTACACCTTC.

The chain has TRBV12-3 or TRBV12-4 and TRBJ1-2; D gene unclear. V gave up 7 bases and J gave up 7 bases, with 13 bases separating them. The CDR3 consists of 12 residues. CDR3 coding DNA: TGTGCCAGCACCCAAACCAGTGGTGGCTACACCTTC. Protein: CASTQTSGGYTF.

In DNA, the CDR3 is TGTGCCAGCAGCTCAATCAACAGGGTGGGAGAGACCCAGTACTTC. This translates into CASSSINRVGETQYF. This chain uses TRBV7-9 with TRBJ2-5, with a possible D match to TRBD1 (6 bases). V was clipped by 4 bases and J by 4 bases, with 16 bases between them. CDR1 SEHNR and CDR2 FQNEAQ come from the germline V gene (reference sequence). The CDR3 spans 15 residues.

The V gene is TRBV2, the J gene TRBJ2-1; 9 bases agree with TRBD2. This CDR3 spans 14 amino acids. The V gene end was trimmed by 6 bases and the J gene end by 3 bases; junction bases not matched to a gene: 3. Per the germline V gene, CDR1 is SNHLY and CDR2 is FYNNEI. As DNA, the CDR3 is TGTGCCAGCAGATCGACTAGCGGCTACAATGAGCAGTTCTTC. Protein: CASRSTSGYNEQFF.

V usage is TRBV7-2 and J usage is TRBJ1-2; tentatively, D is TRBD1 (5 bases). The CDR3 covers 14 residues. V dropped 5 bases and J dropped 3 bases, with 13 bases sitting between them. In germline, CDR1 is SGHTA, CDR2 FQGNSA. CDR3 nucleotides: TGTGCCAGCAGCCGGGGGGGGACGGACTATGGCTACACCTTC. It translates to CASSRGGTDYGYTF.

About this clone: The DNA is left out, because the CDR3 cannot be placed on it with certainty; the CDR3 is given as TCRdb lists it. The chain couples TRBV9 to TRBJ1-2; TRBD1 is the table's D call, not checked against the DNA. The CDR3 length is 15 residues, termini included. Germline V gives CDR1 SGDLS, CDR2 YYNGEE. The CDR3 here is CASSLDSGQGYGYTF.

On this clone: This specimen includes other DNA sequences encoding the same CDR3. The chain uses TRBV2 and TRBJ1-3; 7 positions match TRBD1. There are 14 residues in the CDR3. Trimming took 5 bases from V and 2 from J; bases not matched to a gene: 3. Germline CDR1 and CDR2: SNHLY and FYNNEI. CDR3 residues: CASSPQGAGNTIYF. Written as DNA, the CDR3 is TGTGCCAGCAGTCCGCAGGGGGCTGGAAACACCATATATTTT.

This sequence joins TRBV6-5 and TRBJ2-6; D not certain. The CDR3 is 13 amino acids. Trimming stripped 8 bases from V and 0 bases from J, with 5 bases between. From germline, CDR1 is MNHEY and CDR2 SVGAGI. In DNA, the CDR3 is TGTGCCAGCTCTCTCTCTGGGGCCAACGTCCTGACTTTC. Encoded protein: CASSLSGANVLTF.

This clone was counted once. V usage is TRBV30 and J usage is TRBJ1-2; D possibly corresponds to TRBD1 (6 bases). The CDR3 totals 13 residues. Germline CDR1 GTSNPN, CDR2 SVGIG (reference sequence). The V gene lost 0 bases and the J gene lost 3 bases, with 8 bases spanning the gap. CDR3 in amino acids: CAWSVGGHYGYTF. In DNA form, the CDR3 reads TGTGCCTGGAGTGTCGGGGGGCACTATGGCTACACCTTC.

The chain joins TRBV3-1 (or the pseudogene TRBV3-2) to TRBJ1-2; no clear D. From germline, CDR1 is LGHDT and CDR2 YNNKEL (reference sequence). This CDR3 is built from 13 residues. Trimming stripped 0 bases from V and 4 bases from J, with 6 bases between. The CDR3 region has the DNA TGTGCCAGCAGCCAAGAAGGCGGCTATGGCTACACCTTC. Protein product: CASSQEGGYGYTF.

This clone was counted a single time. This sequence joins TRBV18 and TRBJ1-6; TRBD1 is a possible D gene (6 bases). V lost 4 bases to trimming and J lost 6 bases, with 16 bases between them. This CDR3 is built from 16 residues. CDR1 is KGHSH, CDR2 LQKENI, per germline. Written as DNA, the CDR3 is TGTGCCAGCTCACGACAGGTGATGGGCGGTAATTCACCCCTCCACTTT. This sequence encodes CASSRQVMGGNSPLHF.